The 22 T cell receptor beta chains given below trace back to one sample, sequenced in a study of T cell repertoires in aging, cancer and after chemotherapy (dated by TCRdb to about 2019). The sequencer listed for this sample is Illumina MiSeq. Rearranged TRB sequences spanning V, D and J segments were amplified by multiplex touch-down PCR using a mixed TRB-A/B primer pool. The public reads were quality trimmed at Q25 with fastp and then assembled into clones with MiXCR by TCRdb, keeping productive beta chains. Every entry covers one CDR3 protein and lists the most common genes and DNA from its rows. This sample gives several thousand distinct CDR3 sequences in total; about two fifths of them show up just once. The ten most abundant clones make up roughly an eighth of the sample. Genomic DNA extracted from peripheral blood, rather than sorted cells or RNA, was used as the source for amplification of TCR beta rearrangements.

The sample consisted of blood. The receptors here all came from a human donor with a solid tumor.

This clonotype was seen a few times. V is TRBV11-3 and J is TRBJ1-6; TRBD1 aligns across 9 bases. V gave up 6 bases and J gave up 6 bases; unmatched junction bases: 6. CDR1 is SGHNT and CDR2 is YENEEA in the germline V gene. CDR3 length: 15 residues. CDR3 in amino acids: CASSSDRGINSPLHF. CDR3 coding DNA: TGTGCCAGCAGTTCGGACAGGGGAATTAATTCACCCCTCCACTTT.

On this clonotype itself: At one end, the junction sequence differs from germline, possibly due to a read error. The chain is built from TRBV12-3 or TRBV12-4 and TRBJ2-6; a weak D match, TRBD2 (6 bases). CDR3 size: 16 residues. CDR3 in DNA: TGTGCCAGCAGTTTAGCGCGGGGCTCTGGGGCCAACGTCCGGACTTTC. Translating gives CASSLARGSGANVRTF.

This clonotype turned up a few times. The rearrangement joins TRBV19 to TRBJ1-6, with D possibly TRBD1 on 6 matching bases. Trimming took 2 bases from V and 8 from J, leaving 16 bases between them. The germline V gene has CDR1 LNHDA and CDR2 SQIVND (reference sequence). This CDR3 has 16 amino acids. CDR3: CASSITGMGGYSPLHF. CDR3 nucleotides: TGTGCCAGTAGTATAACAGGGATGGGAGGGTATTCACCCCTCCACTTT.

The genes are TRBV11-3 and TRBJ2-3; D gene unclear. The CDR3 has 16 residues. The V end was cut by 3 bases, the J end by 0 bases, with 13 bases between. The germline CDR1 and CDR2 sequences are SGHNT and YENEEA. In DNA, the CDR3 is TGTGCCAGCAGCTTGAAAGCTACTCAAAGCACAGATACGCAGTATTTT. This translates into CASSLKATQSTDTQYF.

Here the CDR3 reads CASSLATLAYNEQFF. In DNA, the CDR3 is TGTGCCAGCAGCCTGGCGACATTAGCCTACAATGAGCAGTTCTTC. This chain connects TRBV6-1 to TRBJ2-1; D not certain. Germline assignment: CDR1 MNHNS and CDR2 SASEGT. The ends were cut back, 6 bases at V and 2 bases at J, with 14 bases in the middle. This CDR3 is built from 15 residues.

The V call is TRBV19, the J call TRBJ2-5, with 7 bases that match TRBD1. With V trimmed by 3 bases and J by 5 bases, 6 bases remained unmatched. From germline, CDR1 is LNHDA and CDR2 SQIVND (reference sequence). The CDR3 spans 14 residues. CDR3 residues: CASSIEGGEETQYF. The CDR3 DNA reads TGTGCCAGTAGTATTGAAGGGGGCGAGGAGACCCAGTACTTC.

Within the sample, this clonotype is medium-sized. In DNA, the CDR3 is TGTGCCAGCAGCTTCTACAATGAGCAGTTCTTC. Its translation: CASSFYNEQFF. This sequence joins TRBV11-3 and TRBJ2-1, with D hard to call. The CDR3 runs to 11 residues. The V and J ends lost 3 bases and 3 bases respectively, with 0 bases between them. CDR1 is SGHNT, CDR2 YENEEA, per germline.

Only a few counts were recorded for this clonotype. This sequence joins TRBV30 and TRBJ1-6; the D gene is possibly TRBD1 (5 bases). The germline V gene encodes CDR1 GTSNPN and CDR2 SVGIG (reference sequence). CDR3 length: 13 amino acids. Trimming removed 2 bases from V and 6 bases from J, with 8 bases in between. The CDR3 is CAWSLGGNSPLHF. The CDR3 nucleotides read TGTGCCTGGAGTCTGGGGGGTAATTCACCCCTCCACTTT.

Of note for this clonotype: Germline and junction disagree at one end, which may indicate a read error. The CDR3: CASSLQGRDEQYF. In DNA form, the CDR3 reads TGCGCCAGCAGCTTACAGGGTCGAGATGAGCAGTATTTT. This chain joins TRBV5-6 and TRBJ2-3; D is perhaps TRBD1 (6 bases). This CDR3 region has 13 residues. Germline V CDR1 and CDR2: SGHDT, YYEEEE.

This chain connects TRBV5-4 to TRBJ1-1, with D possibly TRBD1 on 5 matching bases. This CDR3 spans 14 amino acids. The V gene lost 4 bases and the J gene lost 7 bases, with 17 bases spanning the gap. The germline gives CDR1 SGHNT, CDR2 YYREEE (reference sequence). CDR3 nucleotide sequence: TGTGCCAGCAGCCCTGGCGACAGACGCGGTGAAGCTTTCTTT. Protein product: CASSPGDRRGEAFF. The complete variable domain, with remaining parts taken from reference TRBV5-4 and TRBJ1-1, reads ETGVTQSPTHLIKTRGQQVTLRCSSQSGHNTVSWYQQALGQGPQFIFQYYREEENGRGNFPPRFSGLQFPNYSSELNVNALELDDSALYLCASSPGDRRGEAFFGQGTRLTVV.

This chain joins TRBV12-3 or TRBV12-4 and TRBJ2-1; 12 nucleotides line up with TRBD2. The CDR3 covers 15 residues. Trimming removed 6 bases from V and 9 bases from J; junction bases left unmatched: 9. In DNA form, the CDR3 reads TGTGCCAGCAGCCGGACTAGCGGGGCCCGGGGTGAGCAGTTCTTC. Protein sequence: CASSRTSGARGEQFF.

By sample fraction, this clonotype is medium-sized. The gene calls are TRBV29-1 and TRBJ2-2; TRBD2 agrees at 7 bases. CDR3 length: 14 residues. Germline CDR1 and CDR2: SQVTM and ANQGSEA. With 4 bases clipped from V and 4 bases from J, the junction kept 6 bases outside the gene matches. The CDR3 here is CSVVSQRGTGELFF. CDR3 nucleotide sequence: TGCAGCGTTGTTTCCCAGCGGGGCACCGGGGAGCTGTTTTTT.

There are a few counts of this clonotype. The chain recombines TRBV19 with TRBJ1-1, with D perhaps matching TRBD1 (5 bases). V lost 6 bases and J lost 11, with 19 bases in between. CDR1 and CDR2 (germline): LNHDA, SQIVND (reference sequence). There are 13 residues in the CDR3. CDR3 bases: TGTGCCAGTAGCCTGGGACGGGGCGGTGAGGCTTTCTTT. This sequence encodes CASSLGRGGEAFF.

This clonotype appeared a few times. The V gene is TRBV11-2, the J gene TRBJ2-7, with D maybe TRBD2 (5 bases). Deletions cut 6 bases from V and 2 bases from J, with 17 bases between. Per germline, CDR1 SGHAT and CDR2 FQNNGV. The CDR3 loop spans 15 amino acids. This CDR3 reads CASSVPAPGTYEQYF. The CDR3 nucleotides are TGTGCCAGCAGTGTCCCGGCCCCCGGGACCTACGAGCAGTACTTC.

The CDR3 loop is CASSHYEQYF. The CDR3 DNA follows: TGTGCCAGCAGTCACTACGAGCAGTACTTC. The chain recombines TRBV6-6 with TRBJ2-7; D gene ambiguous. Germline CDR1 MNHNY, CDR2 SVGAGI (reference sequence). The length of the CDR3 is 10 residues. Deletions cut 5 bases from V and 3 bases from J, with 2 bases between.

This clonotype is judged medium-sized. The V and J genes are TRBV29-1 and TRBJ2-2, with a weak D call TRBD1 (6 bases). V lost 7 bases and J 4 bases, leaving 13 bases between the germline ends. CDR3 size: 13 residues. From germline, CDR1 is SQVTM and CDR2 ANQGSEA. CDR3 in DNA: TGCAGCGCCTCAAGGGGGACCACCGGGGAGCTGTTTTTT. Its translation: CSASRGTTGELFF.

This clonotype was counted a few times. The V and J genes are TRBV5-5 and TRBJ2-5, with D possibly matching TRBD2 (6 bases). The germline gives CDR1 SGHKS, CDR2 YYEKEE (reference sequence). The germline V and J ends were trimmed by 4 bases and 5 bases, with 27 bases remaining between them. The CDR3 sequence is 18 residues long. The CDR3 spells CASSRYRDSQGKMETQYF. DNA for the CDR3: TGTGCCAGCAGCCGTTACCGGGACTCTCAAGGCAAGATGGAGACCCAGTACTTC.

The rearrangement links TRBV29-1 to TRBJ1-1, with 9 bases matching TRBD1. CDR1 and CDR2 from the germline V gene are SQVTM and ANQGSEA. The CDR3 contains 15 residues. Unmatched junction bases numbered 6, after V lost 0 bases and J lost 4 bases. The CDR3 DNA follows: TGCAGCGTTGAAGAATCCAGGGACAGGGCCACTGAAGCTTTCTTT. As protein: CSVEESRDRATEAFF.

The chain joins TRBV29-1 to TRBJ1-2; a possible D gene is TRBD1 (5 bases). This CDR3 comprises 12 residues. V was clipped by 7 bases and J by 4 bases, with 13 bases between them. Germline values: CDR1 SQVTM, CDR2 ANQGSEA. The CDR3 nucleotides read TGCAGCGCTCGACAGATTCCCTATGGCTACACCTTC. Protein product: CSARQIPYGYTF.

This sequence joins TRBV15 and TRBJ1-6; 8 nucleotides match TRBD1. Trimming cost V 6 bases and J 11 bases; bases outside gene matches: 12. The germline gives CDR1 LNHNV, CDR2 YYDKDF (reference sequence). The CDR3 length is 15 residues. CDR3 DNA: TGTGCCACCAGTCAGGACAGGGACGATGGGACACCCCTCCACTTT. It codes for CATSQDRDDGTPLHF.

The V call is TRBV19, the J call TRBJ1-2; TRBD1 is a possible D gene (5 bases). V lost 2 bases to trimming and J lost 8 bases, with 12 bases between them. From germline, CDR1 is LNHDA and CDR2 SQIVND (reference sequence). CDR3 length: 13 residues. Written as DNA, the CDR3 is TGTGCCAGTAGTATACAGGGTGTCGAGGGCTACACCTTC. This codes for CASSIQGVEGYTF.

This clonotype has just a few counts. The CDR3 loop is CASSPEGSTDTQYF. CDR3 DNA sequence: TGTGCCAGCAGCCCCGAGGGGAGCACAGATACGCAGTATTTT. The chain is built from TRBV13 and TRBJ2-3; D could derive from TRBD1 or TRBD2 (5 bases each). Trimming shortened V by 5 bases and J by 0 bases, and 9 bases separated the two germline ends. The CDR3 is 14 amino acids. The germline V gene has CDR1 PRHDT and CDR2 FYEKMQ (reference sequence).